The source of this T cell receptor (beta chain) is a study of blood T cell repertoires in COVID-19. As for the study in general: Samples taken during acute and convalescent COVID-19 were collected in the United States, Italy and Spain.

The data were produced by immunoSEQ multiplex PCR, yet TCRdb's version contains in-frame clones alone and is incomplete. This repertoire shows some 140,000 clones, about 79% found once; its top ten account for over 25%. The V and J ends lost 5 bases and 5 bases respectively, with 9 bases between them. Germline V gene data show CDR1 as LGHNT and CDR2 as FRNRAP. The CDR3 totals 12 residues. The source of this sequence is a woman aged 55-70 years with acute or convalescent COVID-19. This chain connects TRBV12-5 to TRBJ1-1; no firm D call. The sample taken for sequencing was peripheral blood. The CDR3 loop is CASGPGWTEAFF. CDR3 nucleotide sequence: TGTGCTAGTGGTCCGGGGTGGACTGAAGCTTTCTTT. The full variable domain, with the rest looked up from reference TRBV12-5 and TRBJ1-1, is DARVTQTPRHKVTEMGQEVTMRCQPILGHNTVFWYRQTMMQGLELLAYFRNRAPLDDSGMPKDRFSAEMPDATLATLKIQPSEPRDSAVYFCASGPGWTEAFFGQGTRLTVV.